This record looks at one T cell receptor (beta chain) sequence and its context. Its antigen is as yet unknown. The data were obtained in a study of cytomegalovirus exposure and HLA in healthy donors. Whole-study results and caveats: V segments that were indistinguishable, TRBV6-2 and TRBV6-3 among them, were omitted from analysis.

Primers included in the PCR were 60 Vbeta and 13 Jbeta primers. Clones were sequenced by immunoSEQ multiplex PCR, and TCRdb holds only the in-frame ones, with some missing. In the table there are some 97,000 clones, roughly three quarters of which are singletons. Trimming at V came to 5 bases and at J to 2 bases, leaving 3 bases not matched to a gene. The germline V gene has CDR1 WSHSY and CDR2 SAAADI. The CDR3 extends over 13 amino acids. The sample was PBMCs. The V and J genes are TRBV10-2 and TRBJ2-7; 7 nucleotides line up with TRBD1. This clonotype originated in a female donor in good health and CMV-seropositive. The CDR3 region has the DNA TGCGCCAGCAGTTTGACAGGGACCTACGAGCAGTACTTC. Protein product: CASSLTGTYEQYF.